The clone carrying this T cell receptor (beta chain) has only a few counts. Its cognate antigen is unknown. The PCR had 60 Vbeta and 13 Jbeta primers. Authors' methods: Later, an analysis found some 80 million unique TCR beta chains, and roughly 10 million of these were shared. Sequenced by immunoSEQ multiplex PCR; TCRdb stores in-frame clones only, minus some. V and J calls plus clone size are reproduced from that table; the DNA served to infer D and trimming. The table has 150,000 to 200,000 clones, roughly 80% seen once; the top ten hold roughly 3%. The data were taken from a study of cytomegalovirus exposure and HLA in healthy donors. With 7 bases clipped from V and 0 bases from J, the junction kept 5 bases outside the gene matches. CDR1 and CDR2 from the germline V gene are MDHEN and SYDVKM. CDR3 length: 16 amino acids. Study-level points and caveats: In a later analysis, TCR beta V- and J-gene trimming showed a link to a missense DCLRE1C variant.

The chain has TRBV28 and TRBJ2-6; 8 nucleotides line up with TRBD1. The sequenced sample consisted of PBMCs. This TCR came from a woman in her 40s in good health and CMV-seronegative. The CDR3 DNA follows: TGTGCCAGCACTGACAGGGGAGTCTCTGGGGCCAACGTCCTGACTTTC. Its translation: CASTDRGVSGANVLTF. The entire variable domain, with the rest obtained from reference TRBV28 and TRBJ2-6, is as follows: DVKVTQSSRYLVKRTGEKVFLECVQDMDHENMFWYRQDPGLGLRLIYFSYDVKMKEKGDIPEGYSVSREKKERFSLILESASTNQTSMYLCASTDRGVSGANVLTFGAGSRLTVL.